Below are 10 T cell receptor beta chains sequenced from a single sample in a study of beta chain features in type 1 diabetes. Study-level points and caveats: Moderately but significantly shorter TCRB CDR3s were found in Type 1 diabetes patients in all four CD4+ subsets.

Expressed TCRB transcripts got sequenced, as all isolated RNA was reverse transcribed. Repertoires were generated with immunoSEQ multiplex PCR, while TCRdb's copy carries only in-frame clones and drops some. The sample gives 310,000 or so clones, about 15% of which show up once; around 0.015% is in the top ten. These TCRs are of unknown antigen specificity. The sequenced sample consisted of naive CD4+ T cells from blood. The receptors here all came from a man younger than 35 with type 1 diabetes.

This clone came up once. This sequence joins TRBV9 and TRBJ2-3; no clear D gene. This CDR3 contains 13 residues. Germline V gene data show CDR1 as SGDLS and CDR2 as YYNGEE. Trimming took 4 bases from V and 4 from J, leaving 10 bases between them. The CDR3 DNA is TGTGCCAGCAGCCCTCTGGGCTCAGATACGCAGTATTTT. As protein: CASSPLGSDTQYF.

In this sample, this clone turned up a few times. The chain uses TRBV29-1 and TRBJ2-3; 9 positions match TRBD1. There are 15 residues in the CDR3. Trimming removed 7 bases from V and 0 bases from J; junction bases left unmatched: 8. Germline V gene data show CDR1 as SQVTM and CDR2 as ANQGSEA. The CDR3 region has the DNA TGCAGCGCTCGCCTGGGACAGGGAAGCACAGATACGCAGTATTTT. Residues: CSARLGQGSTDTQYF.

This clone was seen more than once but under ten times. The chain uses TRBV2 and TRBJ2-1; TRBD2 matches at 8 bases. CDR3 length: 15 amino acids. The junction had 12 bases not matched to a gene; V was cut back by 6 bases and J by 8 bases. Germline V lookup: CDR1 SNHLY, CDR2 FYNNEI. The DNA for the CDR3 is TGTGCCAGCAGCCGGGACATGGCGGGGGGCGATGAGCAGTTCTTC. It translates to CASSRDMAGGDEQFF.

CDR3 sequence: CASSQHIFYNEQFF. CDR3 DNA sequence: TGCGCCAGCAGCCAACACATTTTCTACAATGAGCAGTTCTTC. The chain couples TRBV4-3 to TRBJ2-1; unclear D gene. Trimming removed 2 bases from V and 3 bases from J, with 8 bases in between. This CDR3 comprises 14 residues. Germline V lookup: CDR1 LGHNA, CDR2 YSLEER.

This clone was observed a handful of times. The same CDR3 can be traced to other DNA sequences in this sample. The rearrangement uses TRBV7-9 and TRBJ1-1; D uncertain. The CDR3 has 13 amino acids. The V end lost 3 bases, the J end lost 2 bases, and 7 bases lay between the germline ends. In germline, CDR1 is SEHNR, CDR2 FQNEAQ (reference sequence). The CDR3 region has the DNA TGTGCCAGCAGCTTTCGGGGAAACACTGAAGCTTTCTTT. It yields the protein CASSFRGNTEAFF. Full variable domain (missing parts from reference TRBV7-9 and TRBJ1-1): DTGVSQNPRHKITKRGQNVTFRCDPISEHNRLYWYRQTLGQGPEFLTYFQNEAQLEKSRLLSDRFSAERPKGSFSTLEIQRTEQGDSAMYLCASSFRGNTEAFFGQGTRLTVV.

The chain joins TRBV7-6 to TRBJ2-7, with TRBD2 matching 7 bases. V dropped 4 bases and J dropped 3; count of bases not matched to a gene: 6. CDR3 length equals 14 residues. Germline lookup yields CDR1 SGHVS and CDR2 FNYEAQ. CDR3 region: CASSSERGNYEQYF. The DNA for the CDR3 is TGTGCCAGCAGCTCCGAGCGGGGAAACTACGAGCAGTACTTC.

This clone occurred a few times. CDR3 DNA: TGTGCCAGCAGTCCTCTAGGCCAGCCCCAGCATTTT. Protein sequence: CASSPLGQPQHF. The rearrangement uses TRBV28 and TRBJ1-5, with unresolved D. Germline V gives CDR1 MDHEN, CDR2 SYDVKM. The CDR3 loop spans 12 amino acids. The V gene lost 5 bases and the J gene lost 7 bases, with 9 bases spanning the gap.

In nucleotides, the CDR3 is TGTGCCAGCAGTGAACTAAGGACCCAGTACTTC. It yields the protein CASSELRTQYF. The V gene is TRBV25-1, the J gene TRBJ2-5; D is undetermined. The CDR3 contains 11 residues. Between the trimmed V and J ends, which lost 2 bases and 7 bases, there was a span of 5 bases. Looked up from germline, CDR1 is MGHDK and CDR2 is SYGVNS.

This clone was observed a handful of times. The CDR3: CASSLDAGFAFF. DNA for the CDR3: TGTGCCAGCAGCTTGGACGCGGGTTTCGCTTTCTTT. The V call is TRBV5-4, the J call TRBJ1-1; D is undetermined. V lost 0 bases and J lost 11, with 11 bases in between. The germline V gene encodes CDR1 SGHNT and CDR2 YYREEE (reference sequence). This CDR3 region has 12 residues.

J is TRBJ2-5 and V is TRBV30; a weak D match, TRBD2 (7 bases). This CDR3 has 14 amino acids. Looked up from germline, CDR1 is GTSNPN and CDR2 is SVGIG (reference sequence). With 0 bases removed from V and 5 bases from J, the gap between germline ends came to 13 bases. Written as DNA, the CDR3 is TGTGCCTGGAGTGTAGGGGGGGAGAGCGAGACCCAGTACTTC. Its protein product is CAWSVGGESETQYF.